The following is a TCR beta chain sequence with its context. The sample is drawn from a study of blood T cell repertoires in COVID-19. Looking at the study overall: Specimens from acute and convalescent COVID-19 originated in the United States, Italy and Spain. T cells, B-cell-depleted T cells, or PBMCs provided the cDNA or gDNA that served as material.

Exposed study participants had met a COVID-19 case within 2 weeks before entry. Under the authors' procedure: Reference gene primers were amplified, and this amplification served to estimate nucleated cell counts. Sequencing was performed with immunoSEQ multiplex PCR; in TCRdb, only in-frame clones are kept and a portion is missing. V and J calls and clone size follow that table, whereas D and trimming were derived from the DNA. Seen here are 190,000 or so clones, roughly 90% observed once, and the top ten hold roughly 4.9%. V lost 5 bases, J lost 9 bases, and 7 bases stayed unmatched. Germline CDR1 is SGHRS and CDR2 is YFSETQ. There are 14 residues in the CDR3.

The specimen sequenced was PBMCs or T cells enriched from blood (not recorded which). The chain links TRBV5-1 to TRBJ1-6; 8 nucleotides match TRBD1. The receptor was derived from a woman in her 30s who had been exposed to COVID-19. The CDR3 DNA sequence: TGCGCCAGCAGACCGACAGGGGACTCTTCACCCCTCCACTTT. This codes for CASRPTGDSSPLHF.